This TCR beta chain was sequenced in a study of shared clonotypes between healthy human individuals. Investigators spread the genomic DNA of each subset evenly over several immunoSEQ plates. Clones were sequenced by immunoSEQ multiplex PCR, and TCRdb holds only the in-frame ones, with some missing. The repertoire consists of a few million clones, with around 90% occurring once and the leading ten covering about 0.13%. V shed 3 bases and J shed 5 bases, with 13 bases lying between them. The CDR3 is made up of 14 amino acids. Germline CDR1 is MDHEN and CDR2 is SYDVKM. This sequence joins TRBV28 and TRBJ1-2, with D perhaps matching TRBD1 (6 bases). The TCR sequence derives from a young man in good health. The sample consisted of naive CD4+ T cells sorted from blood. Subset specified: CD45RA+ positively selected. CDR3 loop: CASSFPGGGYGYTF. The CDR3 bases are TGTGCCAGCAGTTTCCCGGGGGGCGGTTATGGCTACACCTTC.